The 25 T cell receptor beta chains below were found in one sample sequenced in a study of cytomegalovirus exposure and HLA in healthy donors. PCR employed 60 Vbeta and 13 Jbeta primers. Sequencing was performed with immunoSEQ multiplex PCR; in TCRdb, only in-frame clones are kept and a portion is missing. This table has about 160,000 clones, roughly 81% appearing once. Sequencing input: PBMCs. The receptor source for this set is a woman in her forties or fifties in good health and CMV-seronegative.

The chain carries TRBV7-2 and TRBJ1-2, with D maybe TRBD1 (5 bases). V lost 5 bases, J lost 8 bases, and 15 bases lay in between. Germline CDR1 and CDR2: SGHTA and FQGNSA. CDR3 length: 13 residues. CDR3 region: CASSLNRLRGYTF. CDR3 nucleotide sequence: TGTGCCAGCAGCCTTAACAGGTTGAGGGGCTACACCTTC.

The sample holds a few counts of this clone. The CDR3 DNA reads TGTGCCAGCAGCCAGACACGGGGCGATAGCGGGGTCTACAATGAGCAGTTCTTC. Its protein is CASSQTRGDSGVYNEQFF. The V call is TRBV4-2, the J call TRBJ2-1, with 8 bases identical to TRBD2. The CDR3 consists of 18 residues. The germline CDR1 and CDR2 sequences are LGHNA and YNFKEQ. V lost 3 bases to trimming and J lost 3 bases; unmatched junction nucleotides: 13.

This sequence joins TRBV6-1 and TRBJ2-3; the match to TRBD2 covers 8 bases. Per the germline V gene, CDR1 is MNHNS and CDR2 is SASEGT. This CDR3 region has 15 residues. Trimming cost V 3 bases and J 6 bases; bases outside gene matches: 8. The CDR3 coding sequence is TGTGCCAGCAGTGATGTAGCGGGATATACCGATACGCAGTATTTT. This codes for CASSDVAGYTDTQYF.

The chain joins TRBV28 to TRBJ2-2, with 11 bases aligning to TRBD1. After removal of 6 bases from V and 4 bases from J, the junction contained 4 bases not matched to a gene. This CDR3 is 15 amino acids long. Germline CDR1 and CDR2: MDHEN and SYDVKM. The CDR3 nucleotides read TGTGCCAGCAGCGGACAGGGGGCGGGCACCGGGGAGCTGTTTTTT. Translated, it gives CASSGQGAGTGELFF.

The chain employs TRBV7-9 and TRBJ1-6; the match to TRBD1 covers 7 bases. This CDR3 has 14 amino acids. The V and J ends lost 10 bases and 8 bases, in that order; junction bases with no gene match: 11. Per the germline V gene, CDR1 is SEHNR and CDR2 is FQNEAQ (reference sequence). CDR3 residues: CATDRDKRDSPLHF. For the CDR3, the DNA is TGTGCCACCGACAGGGATAAAAGGGATTCACCCCTCCACTTT.

The rearrangement links TRBV6-6 to TRBJ1-3, with TRBD1 identical over 8 bases. CDR1 is MNHNY and CDR2 is SVGAGI in the germline V gene (reference sequence). CDR3 length: 14 residues. V was pared by 7 bases and J by 0 bases, with 2 bases of the junction left unmatched. The chain's CDR3 is CASTGTGSGNTIYF. The CDR3 nucleotides read TGTGCCAGCACTGGGACAGGCTCTGGAAACACCATATATTTT.

CDR3 nucleotides: TGCAGCGCCGAAGGGGACAGGGGAAACGAGCAGTACTTC. Encoded protein: CSAEGDRGNEQYF. This rearrangement joins TRBV29-1 to TRBJ2-7; TRBD1 matches at 10 bases. The germline CDR1 and CDR2 sequences are SQVTM and ANQGSEA. The V segment lost 7 bases and the J segment 5 bases; nucleotides outside the gene matches: 8. The CDR3 contains 13 residues.

Only a few counts were recorded for this clone. V gene TRBV2 combines with J gene TRBJ2-7; possible D gene TRBD2, 5 bases. The germline gives CDR1 SNHLY, CDR2 FYNNEI. The germline V and J ends were trimmed by 11 bases and 3 bases, with 11 bases remaining between them. This CDR3 comprises 11 residues. As DNA, the CDR3 is TGTGCCCTAGCCTCTGGCTACGAGCAGTACTTC. Its protein is CALASGYEQYF.

V usage is TRBV4-2 and J usage is TRBJ2-2; weak D call: TRBD1 (6 bases). This CDR3 has 16 amino acids. The germline V gene has CDR1 LGHNA and CDR2 YNFKEQ. V was pared by 5 bases and J by 5 bases, with 18 bases between. CDR3 in DNA: TGTGCCAGCAGCGAAAGATCAGGGGCTGTAACCGGGGAGCTGTTTTTT. This encodes CASSERSGAVTGELFF.

The chain has TRBV5-1 and TRBJ2-1, with D perhaps TRBD1 (5 bases). This CDR3 region has 15 residues. The germline V gene has CDR1 SGHRS and CDR2 YFSETQ. V lost 4 bases and J lost 0, with 11 bases in between. The DNA for the CDR3 is TGCGCCAGCAGCCTCGAAGGGGACTCCTACAATGAGCAGTTCTTC. Its translation: CASSLEGDSYNEQFF.

CDR3 coding DNA: TGTGCCAGCAGCCAAGAGGCGGGGGCCGGCAATCAGCCCCAGCATTTT. Protein: CASSQEAGAGNQPQHF. The V call is TRBV4-2, the J call TRBJ1-5; D is possibly TRBD1 (6 bases). The CDR3 has 16 amino acids. From germline, CDR1 is LGHNA and CDR2 YNFKEQ. V was cut by 0 bases and J by 2 bases, with 11 bases left in between.

This clone was counted a few times. The V gene is TRBV25-1, the J gene TRBJ1-4; D possibly corresponds to TRBD1 (5 bases). The CDR3 is made up of 16 amino acids. Deletions cut 3 bases from V and 12 bases from J, with 23 bases between. Germline V lookup: CDR1 MGHDK, CDR2 SYGVNS. The CDR3 region is CASSDQPAGRFDQLFF. The CDR3 DNA is TGTGCCAGCAGTGACCAACCGGCAGGGAGGTTCGATCAACTGTTTTTT.

The V gene is TRBV6-5, the J gene TRBJ1-1; D gene uncertain. Germline-derived CDR1 and CDR2 are MNHEY and SVGAGI. V lost 4 bases to trimming and J lost 1 base, with 7 bases between them. This CDR3 has 13 residues. The CDR3 region is CASSWRSNTEAFF. The CDR3 region has the DNA TGTGCCAGCAGTTGGCGGTCGAACACTGAAGCTTTCTTT.

This chain links TRBV19 with TRBJ2-6; D call uncertain. CDR3 length: 14 amino acids. Deletions cut 5 bases from V and 5 bases from J, with 10 bases between. CDR1 is LNHDA, CDR2 SQIVND, per germline (reference sequence). CDR3 loop: CASSHNTRANVLTF. CDR3 bases: TGTGCCAGTAGTCACAATACAAGGGCCAACGTCCTGACTTTC.

V is TRBV10-3 and J is TRBJ1-5; 8 bases match TRBD1. This CDR3 has 15 residues. With 3 bases clipped from V and 1 base from J, the junction kept 2 bases outside the gene matches. Looked up from germline, CDR1 is ENHRY and CDR2 is SYGVKD. The CDR3 DNA reads TGTGCCATCAGTGATGGACAGGGAAGCAATCAGCCCCAGCATTTT. Protein: CAISDGQGSNQPQHF.

J is TRBJ2-5 and V is TRBV5-4; 8 bases line up with TRBD2. The CDR3 spans 15 residues. The V and J ends lost 3 bases and 7 bases, in that order; junction bases with no gene match: 11. CDR1 and CDR2 from the germline V gene are SGHNT and YYREEE (reference sequence). CDR3 sequence: CASSSPGTAGGTQYF. In DNA form, the CDR3 reads TGTGCCAGCAGCTCGCCCGGGACCGCGGGGGGGACCCAGTACTTC.

The CDR3 spells CASSVSLKNTEAFF. CDR3 nucleotides: TGTGCCAGCAGCGTGTCACTGAAGAACACTGAAGCTTTCTTT. The chain carries TRBV9 and TRBJ1-1; D uncertain. CDR1 and CDR2 from the germline V gene are SGDLS and YYNGEE. CDR3 size: 14 residues. Trimming pared 2 bases from V and 1 base from J, leaving 9 bases between.

The V call is TRBV7-9, the J call TRBJ1-2, with TRBD1 identical over 9 bases. The germline V gene has CDR1 SEHNR and CDR2 FQNEAQ (reference sequence). The length of the CDR3 is 13 residues. Unmatched junction bases numbered 3, after V lost 3 bases and J lost 7 bases. This CDR3 is CASSFGTGTGYTF. CDR3 DNA: TGTGCCAGCAGCTTTGGGACAGGGACTGGCTACACCTTC.

CDR3 sequence (DNA): TGTGCCAGCAGCGACCGGGGGACTACGAACACCGGGGAGCTGTTTTTT. It specifies CASSDRGTTNTGELFF. This chain links TRBV7-2 with TRBJ2-2, with TRBD2 matching over 7 bases. The CDR3 sequence is 16 residues long. Germline lookup yields CDR1 SGHTA and CDR2 FQGNSA. V shed 5 bases and J 0 bases; nucleotides not matched to a gene: 6.

Only a few counts were recorded for this clone. V and J are TRBV7-9 and TRBJ2-7; 9 bases align to TRBD1. Unmatched junction bases numbered 8, after V lost 6 bases and J lost 2 bases. Germline V CDR1 and CDR2: SEHNR, FQNEAQ (reference sequence). This CDR3 region has 15 residues. The CDR3 DNA reads TGTGCCAGCAGTTCCAACCGGGACAGGGCCTACGAGCAGTACTTC. The encoded protein is CASSSNRDRAYEQYF.

The V and J genes are TRBV18 and TRBJ2-7; D is possibly TRBD2 (7 bases). Deletions cut 6 bases from V and 5 bases from J, with 17 bases between. From germline, CDR1 is KGHSH and CDR2 LQKENI. The CDR3 totals 14 residues. The CDR3 is CASSQFKGGDEQYF. CDR3 bases: TGTGCCAGCTCCCAATTTAAGGGGGGGGACGAGCAGTACTTC.

This chain links TRBV4-1 with TRBJ2-7; possibly TRBD1 for D (5 bases). Germline CDR1 is MGHRA and CDR2 is YSYEKL. V lost 0 bases and J 6 bases, leaving 9 bases between the germline ends. This CDR3 contains 13 residues. Here the CDR3 reads CASSQDWGSEQYF. The CDR3 DNA reads as TGCGCCAGCAGCCAAGATTGGGGCTCCGAGCAGTACTTC.

The chain has TRBV5-8 and TRBJ2-1, with 7 bases matching TRBD2. Trimming cost V 0 bases and J 0 bases; bases outside gene matches: 0. Per the germline V gene, CDR1 is SGHTS and CDR2 is YDEGEE. The length of the CDR3 is 15 residues. The CDR3 coding sequence is TGTGCCAGCAGCTTGGGCGGGAGCTCCTACAATGAGCAGTTCTTC. Amino acids: CASSLGGSSYNEQFF.

The CDR3 DNA is TGCAGCGTTGTGGGACAGGGCTTAGGCTACACCTTC. Protein product: CSVVGQGLGYTF. The V and J genes are TRBV29-1 and TRBJ1-2, with 9 nucleotides matching TRBD1. V lost 4 bases and J lost 8; bases outside the gene matches: 5. Germline V lookup: CDR1 SQVTM, CDR2 ANQGSEA. The CDR3 spans 12 residues. Using reference TRBV29-1 and TRBJ1-2 for the parts outside the CDR3, the full variable domain is SAVISQKPSRDICQRGTSLTIQCQVDSQVTMMFWYRQQPGQSLTLIATANQGSEATYESGFVIDKFPISRPNLTFSTLTVSNMSPEDSSIYLCSVVGQGLGYTFGSGTRLTVV.

The chain uses TRBV19 and TRBJ2-1; 8 bases fit TRBD2. J was trimmed by 1 base and V by 5 bases; bases with no gene match: 7. The CDR3 loop spans 16 amino acids. The germline CDR1 and CDR2 sequences are LNHDA and SQIVND (reference sequence). This CDR3 reads CASSFAGGFSYNEQFF. The CDR3 DNA reads as TGTGCCAGTAGTTTCGCGGGAGGTTTTTCCTACAATGAGCAGTTCTTC. Together with reference TRBV19 and TRBJ2-1, the CDR3 gives the full variable domain: DGGITQSPKYLFRKEGQNVTLSCEQNLNHDAMYWYRQDPGQGLRLIYYSQIVNDFQKGDIAEGYSVSREKKESFPLTVTSAQKNPTAFYLCASSFAGGFSYNEQFFGPGTRLTVL.